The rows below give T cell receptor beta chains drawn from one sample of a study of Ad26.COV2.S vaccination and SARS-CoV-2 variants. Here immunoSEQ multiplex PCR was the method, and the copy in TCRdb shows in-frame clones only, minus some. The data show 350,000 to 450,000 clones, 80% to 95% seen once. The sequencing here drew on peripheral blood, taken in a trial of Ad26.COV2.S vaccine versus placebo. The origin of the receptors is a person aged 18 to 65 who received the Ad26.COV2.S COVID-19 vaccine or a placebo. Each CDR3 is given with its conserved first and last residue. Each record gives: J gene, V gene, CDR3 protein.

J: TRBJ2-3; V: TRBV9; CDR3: CASSTSSGGPTDTQYF
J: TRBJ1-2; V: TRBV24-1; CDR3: CATSQTGGSYGYTF
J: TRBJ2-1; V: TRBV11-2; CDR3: CASRSLRKGGPVNEQFF
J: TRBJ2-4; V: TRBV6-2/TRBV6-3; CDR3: CASSKGTGNIQYF
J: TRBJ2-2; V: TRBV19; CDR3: CASSTRTGANTGELFF
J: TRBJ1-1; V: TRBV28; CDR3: CASSLVVGEVTEAFF
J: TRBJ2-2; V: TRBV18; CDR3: CASSPRQGAESTGELFF
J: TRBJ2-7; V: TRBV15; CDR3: CATSRGTEYEQYF
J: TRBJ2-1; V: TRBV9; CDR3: CASSVLASGNEQFF
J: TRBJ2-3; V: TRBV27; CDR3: CASGSLAGVADTQYF
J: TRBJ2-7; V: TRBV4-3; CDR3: CASSLSTTGSGEQYF
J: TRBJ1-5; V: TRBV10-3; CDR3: CAISSTVIGNQPQHF
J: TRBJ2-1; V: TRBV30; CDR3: CAWSDASSRPSYNEQFF
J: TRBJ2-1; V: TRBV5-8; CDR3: CASSFLYRSASYNEQFF
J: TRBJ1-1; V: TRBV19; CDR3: CASSIALDTEAFF
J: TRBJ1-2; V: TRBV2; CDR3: CASRRNSGSNYGYTF
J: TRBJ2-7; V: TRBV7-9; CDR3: CASSLVQVPYEQYF
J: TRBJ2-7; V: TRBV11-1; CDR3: CASSSPGQGSHEQYF
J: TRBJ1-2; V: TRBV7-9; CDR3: CAFGPPYGYTF
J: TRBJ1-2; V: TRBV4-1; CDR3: CASSQDPGQGALGYTF
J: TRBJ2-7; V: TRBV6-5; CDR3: CASSDPTGYEQYF
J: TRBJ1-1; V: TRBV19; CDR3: CASSIRGQNTEAFF
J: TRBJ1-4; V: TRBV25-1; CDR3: CASSESGSGDINEKLFF
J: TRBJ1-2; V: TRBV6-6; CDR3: CASRGDRGGSYGYTF
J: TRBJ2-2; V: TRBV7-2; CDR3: CASSLGPGAGTGELFF
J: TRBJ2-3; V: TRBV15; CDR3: CATSRDLAGEDTQYF
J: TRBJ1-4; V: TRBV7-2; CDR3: CASSLEAVATNEKLFF
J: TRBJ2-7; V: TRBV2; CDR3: CATTGGGLYEQYF
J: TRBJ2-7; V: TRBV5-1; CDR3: CASSFGVGPVYEQYF
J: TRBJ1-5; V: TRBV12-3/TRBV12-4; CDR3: CASSFLPYQPQHF
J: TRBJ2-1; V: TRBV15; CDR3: CAVANLGQGYNEQFF
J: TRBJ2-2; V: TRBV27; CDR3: CASRTGRNTGELFF
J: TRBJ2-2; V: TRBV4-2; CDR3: CASSHGLGLNTGELFF
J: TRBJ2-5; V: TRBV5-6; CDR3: CASRPETAQETQYF
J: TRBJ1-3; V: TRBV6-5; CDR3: CASSYTQVSGNTIYF
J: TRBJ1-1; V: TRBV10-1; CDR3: CASSGGLNTEAFF
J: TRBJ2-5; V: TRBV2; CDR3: CASSEVNQETQYF